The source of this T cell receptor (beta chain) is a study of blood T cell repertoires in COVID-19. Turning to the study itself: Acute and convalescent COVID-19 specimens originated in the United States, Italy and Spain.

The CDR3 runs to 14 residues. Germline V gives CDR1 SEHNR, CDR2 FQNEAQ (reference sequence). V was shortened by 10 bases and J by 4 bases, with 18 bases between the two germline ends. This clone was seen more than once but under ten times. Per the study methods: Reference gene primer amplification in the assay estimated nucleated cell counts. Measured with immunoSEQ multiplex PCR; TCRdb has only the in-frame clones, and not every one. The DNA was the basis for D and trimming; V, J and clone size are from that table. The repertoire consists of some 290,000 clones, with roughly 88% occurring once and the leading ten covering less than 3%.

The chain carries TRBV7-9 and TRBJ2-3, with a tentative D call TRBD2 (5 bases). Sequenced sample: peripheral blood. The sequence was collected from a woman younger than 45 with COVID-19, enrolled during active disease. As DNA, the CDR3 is TGTGCCACCCAGCGGACGGCATCGGCAGATACGCAGTATTTT. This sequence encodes CATQRTASADTQYF.